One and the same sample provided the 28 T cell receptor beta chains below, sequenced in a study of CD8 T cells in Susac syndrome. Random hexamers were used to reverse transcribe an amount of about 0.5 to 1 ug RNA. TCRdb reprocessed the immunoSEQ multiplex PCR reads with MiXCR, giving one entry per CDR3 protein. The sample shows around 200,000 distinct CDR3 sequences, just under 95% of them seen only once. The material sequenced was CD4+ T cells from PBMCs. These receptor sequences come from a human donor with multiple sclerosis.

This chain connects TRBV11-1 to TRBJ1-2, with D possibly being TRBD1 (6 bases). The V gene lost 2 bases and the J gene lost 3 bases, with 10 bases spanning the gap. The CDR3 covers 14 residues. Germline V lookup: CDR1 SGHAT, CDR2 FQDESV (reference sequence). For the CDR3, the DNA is TGTGCCAGCAGCTTACCCGGGACACACTATGGCTACACCTTC. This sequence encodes CASSLPGTHYGYTF. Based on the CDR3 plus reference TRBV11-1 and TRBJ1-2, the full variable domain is EAEVAQSPRYKITEKSQAVAFWCDPISGHATLYWYRQILGQGPELLVQFQDESVVDDSQLPKDRFSAERLKGVDSTLKIQPAELGDSAMYLCASSLPGTHYGYTFGSGTRLTVV.

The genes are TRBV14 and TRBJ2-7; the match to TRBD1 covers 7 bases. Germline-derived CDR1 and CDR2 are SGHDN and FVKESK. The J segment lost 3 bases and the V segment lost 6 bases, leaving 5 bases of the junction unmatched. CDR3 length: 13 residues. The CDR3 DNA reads TGTGCCAGCAGAGGGGACAGCTTCTACGAGCAGTACTTC. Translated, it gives CASRGDSFYEQYF. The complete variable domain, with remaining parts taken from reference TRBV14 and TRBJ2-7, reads EAGVTQFPSHSVIEKGQTVTLRCDPISGHDNLYWYRRVMGKEIKFLLHFVKESKQDESGMPNNRFLAERTGGTYSTLKVQPAELEDSGVYFCASRGDSFYEQYFGPGTRLTVT.

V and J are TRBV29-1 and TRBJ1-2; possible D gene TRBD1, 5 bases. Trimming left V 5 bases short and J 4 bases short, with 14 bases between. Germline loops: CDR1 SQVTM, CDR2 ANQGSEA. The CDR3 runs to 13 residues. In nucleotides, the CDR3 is TGCAGCGTTACCCCGACAGACTCCTATGGCTACACCTTC. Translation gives CSVTPTDSYGYTF.

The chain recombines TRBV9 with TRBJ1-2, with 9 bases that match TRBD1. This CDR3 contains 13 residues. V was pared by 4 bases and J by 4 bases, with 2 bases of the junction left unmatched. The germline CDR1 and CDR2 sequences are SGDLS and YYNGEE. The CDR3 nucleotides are TGTGCCAGCAGCCGACAGGGGGGCTATGGCTACACCTTC. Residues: CASSRQGGYGYTF.

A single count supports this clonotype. The CDR3 DNA sequence: TGCAGTGCTAGACGGACTAGCGGGGAACAAGAGACCCAGTACTTC. Translated: CSARRTSGEQETQYF. This chain connects TRBV20-1 to TRBJ2-5, with 12 bases that match TRBD2. With 2 bases clipped from V and 2 bases from J, the junction kept 3 bases outside the gene matches. Per germline, CDR1 DFQATT and CDR2 SNEGSKA (reference sequence). The CDR3 loop spans 15 amino acids.

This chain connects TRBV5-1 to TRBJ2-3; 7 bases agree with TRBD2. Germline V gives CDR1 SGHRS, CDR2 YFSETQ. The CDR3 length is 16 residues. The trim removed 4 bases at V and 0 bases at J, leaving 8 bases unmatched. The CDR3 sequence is CASSLLAVSSTDTQYF. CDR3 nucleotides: TGCGCCAGCAGCCTCCTAGCGGTCTCTAGCACAGATACGCAGTATTTT.

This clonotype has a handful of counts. CDR3: CASSMEAGNTDTQYF. DNA for the CDR3: TGTGCCAGTAGTATGGAAGCGGGGAACACAGATACGCAGTATTTT. The V call is TRBV19, the J call TRBJ2-3, with 7 bases fitting TRBD2. CDR3 length equals 15 residues. CDR1 and CDR2 from the germline V gene are LNHDA and SQIVND (reference sequence). Unmatched junction bases numbered 5, after V lost 3 bases and J lost 2 bases. Variable domain in full (rest from reference TRBV19 and TRBJ2-3): DGGITQSPKYLFRKEGQNVTLSCEQNLNHDAMYWYRQDPGQGLRLIYYSQIVNDFQKGDIAEGYSVSREKKESFPLTVTSAQKNPTAFYLCASSMEAGNTDTQYFGPGTRLTVL.

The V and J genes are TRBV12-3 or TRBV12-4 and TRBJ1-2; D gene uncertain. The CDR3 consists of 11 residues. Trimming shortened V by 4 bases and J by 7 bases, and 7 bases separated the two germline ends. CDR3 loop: CASSSGGGYTF. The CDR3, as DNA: TGTGCCAGCAGTTCGGGCGGTGGCTACACCTTC.

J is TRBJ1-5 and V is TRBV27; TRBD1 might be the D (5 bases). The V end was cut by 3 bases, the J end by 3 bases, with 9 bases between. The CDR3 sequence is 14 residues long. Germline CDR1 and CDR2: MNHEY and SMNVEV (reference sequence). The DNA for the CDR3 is TGTGCCAGCAGTTTTGGGGGGTACAATCAGCCCCAGCATTTT. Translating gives CASSFGGYNQPQHF.

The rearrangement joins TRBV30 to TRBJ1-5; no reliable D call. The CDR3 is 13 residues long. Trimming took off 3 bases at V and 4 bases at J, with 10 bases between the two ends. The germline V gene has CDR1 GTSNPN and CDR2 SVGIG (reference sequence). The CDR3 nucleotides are TGTGCCTGGAGGTTAGGACGGAATCAGCCCCAGCATTTT. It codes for CAWRLGRNQPQHF.

This CDR3 reads CAWSVHEQFF. The CDR3 coding sequence is TGTGCCTGGAGTGTACATGAGCAGTTCTTC. The chain recombines TRBV30 with TRBJ2-1, with unresolved D. Per germline, CDR1 GTSNPN and CDR2 SVGIG (reference sequence). V was cut by 0 bases and J by 8 bases, with 2 bases left in between. This CDR3 contains 10 residues.

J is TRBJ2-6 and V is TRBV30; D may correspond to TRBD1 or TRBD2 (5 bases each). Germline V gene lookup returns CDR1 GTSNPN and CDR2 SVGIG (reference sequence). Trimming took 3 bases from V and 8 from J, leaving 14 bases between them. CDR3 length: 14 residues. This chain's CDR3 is CAWRAMGETNVLTF. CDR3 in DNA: TGTGCCTGGAGGGCCATGGGGGAGACCAACGTCCTGACTTTC.

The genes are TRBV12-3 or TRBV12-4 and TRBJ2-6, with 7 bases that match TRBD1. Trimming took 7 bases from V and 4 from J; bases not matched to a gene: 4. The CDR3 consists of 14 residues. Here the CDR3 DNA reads TGTGCCAGCACCGGACAGGCCGGGGCCAACGTCCTGACTTTC. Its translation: CASTGQAGANVLTF.

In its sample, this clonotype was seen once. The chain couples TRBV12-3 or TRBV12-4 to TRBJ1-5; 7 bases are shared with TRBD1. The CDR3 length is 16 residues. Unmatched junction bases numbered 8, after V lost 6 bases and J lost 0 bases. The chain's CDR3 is CASSRGDRYSNQPQHF. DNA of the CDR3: TGTGCCAGCAGCCGAGGGGACAGATATAGCAATCAGCCCCAGCATTTT.

This chain's CDR3 is CASSLEQGSYEQYV. In DNA, the CDR3 is TGTGCCAGCAGCTTAGAACAGGGTTCCTACGAGCAGTACGTC. The chain joins TRBV7-2 to TRBJ2-7, with a weak D call TRBD1 (6 bases). Germline CDR1 and CDR2: SGHTA and FQGNSA. V lost 1 base and J 1 base, leaving 8 bases between the germline ends. The CDR3 contains 14 residues.

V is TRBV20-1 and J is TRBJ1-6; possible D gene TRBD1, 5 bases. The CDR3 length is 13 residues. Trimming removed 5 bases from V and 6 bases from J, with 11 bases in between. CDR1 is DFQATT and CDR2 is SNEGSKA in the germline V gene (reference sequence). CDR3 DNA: TGCAGTGCTGCGGCGGGGGGTAATTCACCCCTCCACTTT. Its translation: CSAAAGGNSPLHF.

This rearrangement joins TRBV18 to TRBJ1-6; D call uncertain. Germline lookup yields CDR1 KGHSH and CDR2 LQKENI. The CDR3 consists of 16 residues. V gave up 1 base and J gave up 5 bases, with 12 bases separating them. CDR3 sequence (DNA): TGTGCCAGCTCACCACTCGATGTCAGAAATAATTCACCCCTCCACTTT. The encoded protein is CASSPLDVRNNSPLHF.

DNA of the CDR3: TGCAGTGCCTCTCAGGATTACAATGAGCAGTTCTTC. This sequence encodes CSASQDYNEQFF. The chain is built from TRBV20-1 and TRBJ2-1; no firm D call. Germline values: CDR1 DFQATT, CDR2 SNEGSKA (reference sequence). The CDR3 runs to 12 residues. V was cut by 6 bases and J by 4 bases, with 10 bases left in between.

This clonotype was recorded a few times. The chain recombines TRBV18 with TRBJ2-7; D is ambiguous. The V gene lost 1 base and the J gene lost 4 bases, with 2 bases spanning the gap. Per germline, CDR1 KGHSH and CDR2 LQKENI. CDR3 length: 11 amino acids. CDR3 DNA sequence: TGTGCCAGCTCACCACAGTACGAGCAGTACTTC. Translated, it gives CASSPQYEQYF.

This chain's CDR3 is CASSQAVRASPRKTQYF. CDR3 nucleotide sequence: TGTGCCAGCAGCCAAGCGGTCCGGGCCTCCCCAAGGAAGACCCAGTACTTC. The chain couples TRBV3-1 to TRBJ2-5; no clear D gene. V was clipped by 1 base and J by 6 bases, with 21 bases between them. Germline CDR1 reads LGHDT; CDR2 reads YNNKEL (reference sequence). The CDR3 totals 17 residues.

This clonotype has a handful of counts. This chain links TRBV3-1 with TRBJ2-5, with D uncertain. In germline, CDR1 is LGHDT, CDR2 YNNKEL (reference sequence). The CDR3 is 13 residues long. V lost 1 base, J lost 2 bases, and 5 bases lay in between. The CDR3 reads CASSQASQETQYF. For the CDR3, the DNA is TGTGCCAGCAGCCAAGCCAGTCAAGAGACCCAGTACTTC.

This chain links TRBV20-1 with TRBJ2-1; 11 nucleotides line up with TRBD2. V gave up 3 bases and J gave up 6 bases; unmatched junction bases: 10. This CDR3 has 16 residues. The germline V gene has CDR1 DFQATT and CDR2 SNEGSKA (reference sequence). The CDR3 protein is CSASRPTSGTFNEQFF. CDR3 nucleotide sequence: TGCAGTGCTAGCCGTCCGACTAGCGGGACCTTCAATGAGCAGTTCTTC.

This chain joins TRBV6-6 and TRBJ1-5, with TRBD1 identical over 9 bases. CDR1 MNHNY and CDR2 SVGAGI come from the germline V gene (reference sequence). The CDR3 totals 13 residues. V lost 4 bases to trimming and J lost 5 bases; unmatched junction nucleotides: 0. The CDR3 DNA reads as TGTGCCAGCAGTTGGACAGGGGATCAGCCCCAGCATTTT. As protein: CASSWTGDQPQHF.

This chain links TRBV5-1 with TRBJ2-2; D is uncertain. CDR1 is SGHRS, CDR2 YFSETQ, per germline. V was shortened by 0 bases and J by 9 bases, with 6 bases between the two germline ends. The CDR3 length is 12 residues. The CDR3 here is CASSLGRRELFF. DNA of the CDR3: TGCGCCAGCAGCTTGGGCAGGAGGGAGCTGTTTTTT.

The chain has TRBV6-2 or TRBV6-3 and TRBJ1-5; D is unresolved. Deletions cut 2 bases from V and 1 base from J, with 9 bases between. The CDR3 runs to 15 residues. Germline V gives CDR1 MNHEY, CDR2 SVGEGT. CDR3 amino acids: CASSYLADSNQPQHF. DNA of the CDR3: TGTGCCAGCAGTTACCTGGCGGACAGCAATCAGCCCCAGCATTTT.

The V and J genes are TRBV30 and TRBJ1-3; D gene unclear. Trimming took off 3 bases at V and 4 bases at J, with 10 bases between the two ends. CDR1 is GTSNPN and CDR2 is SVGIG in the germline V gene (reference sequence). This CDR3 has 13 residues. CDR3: CAWRSQVGNTIYF. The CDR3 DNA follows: TGTGCCTGGAGGAGCCAGGTCGGAAACACCATATATTTT.

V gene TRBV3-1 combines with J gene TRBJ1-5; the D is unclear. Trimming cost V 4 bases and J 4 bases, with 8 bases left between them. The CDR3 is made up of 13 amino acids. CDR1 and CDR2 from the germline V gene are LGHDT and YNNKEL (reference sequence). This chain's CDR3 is CASSLSRNQPQHF. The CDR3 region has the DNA TGTGCCAGCAGCCTTTCCCGGAATCAGCCCCAGCATTTT.

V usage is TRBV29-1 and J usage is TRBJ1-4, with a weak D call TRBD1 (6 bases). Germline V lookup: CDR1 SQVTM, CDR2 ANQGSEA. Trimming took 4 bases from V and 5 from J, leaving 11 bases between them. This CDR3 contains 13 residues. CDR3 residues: CSVGGHRNEKLFF. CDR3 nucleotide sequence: TGCAGCGTTGGGGGACACCGGAATGAAAAACTGTTTTTT.